This entry concerns a single TCR beta chain. The record originates from a study of chronic HIV infection and antiretroviral therapy. Trimming took 4 bases from V and 1 from J, leaving 7 bases between them. The germline V gene encodes CDR1 SGHNT and CDR2 YYREEE (reference sequence). There are 13 residues in the CDR3. TCRdb reprocessed the 5' RACE reads with MiXCR, giving one entry per CDR3 protein. The table lists tens of thousands of distinct CDR3 sequences, 7% to 10% of them singletons. The rearrangement joins TRBV5-4 to TRBJ2-3, with D unclear. This clonotype was obtained from an adult who had HIV and had not received antiretroviral therapy, or was an uninfected healthy control (not recorded which). The specimen was peripheral blood. CDR3 bases: TGTGCCAGCAGCAGAGAGGGCACAGATACGCAGTATTTT. It specifies CASSREGTDTQYF.